This is a list of T cell receptor beta chains from one sample in a study of CD4 and CD8 cells across lung adenocarcinoma regions. In TCRdb, the PCR reads were re-called with MiXCR into one record per CDR3 protein. Of thousands of distinct CDR3 sequences in the sample, under 55% were seen once. Source material: CD8+ T cells from the center of a lung tumor. The receptors come from a female donor with lung adenocarcinoma. The CD4 and CD8 labels of this study may be unreliable. Each CDR3 is given with its conserved first and last residue. The D gene is left open where the match is weak. Where a row states a size, it is once, few, many or the class of an expanded clone; other rows omit it.

clone_size,d_call,v_call,j_call,cdr3_nt,cdr3_aa
medium-sized,TRBD2,TRBV6-1,TRBJ2-1,TGTGCCAGCAGTGAAGGGGGCGGGGGCTACAATGAGCAGTTCTTC,CASSEGGGGYNEQFF
many,TRBD2,TRBV27,TRBJ2-1,TGTGCCAGCAGCCTCGGGAGCCTAGCGGGAGACAATGAGCAGTTCTTC,CASSLGSLAGDNEQFF
-,-,TRBV29-1,TRBJ1-6,TGCAGCGTCCGACAGCAGGGTGCACGCCCCCGTAATAATTCACCCCTCCACTTT,CSVRQQGARPRNNSPLHF
-,-,TRBV6-1,TRBJ2-7,TGTGCCAGCTCCTATGGTGGGGATGGCACAGATACGCAGTACTTC,CASSYGGDGTDTQYF
-,-,TRBV6-2/TRBV6-3,TRBJ2-3,TGTGCCAGCATTCTGAATCCGGGACTCAGGCAGGAGCAGTATTTC,CASILNPGLRQEQYF
-,-,TRBV6-4,TRBJ2-4,TGTGCCAGCAGCCCCGGGGCCTCCGGGGAGGATATTCAGTACTTT,CASSPGASGEDIQYF
few,-,TRBV20-1,TRBJ2-5,TGCAGTGCTCTTGGGGGCAACCAAGAGACCCAGTACTTC,CSALGGNQETQYF
medium-sized,TRBD1,TRBV6-1,TRBJ1-4,TGTGCCAGCAGTGAATATGCGGGACAGGGTGGGGAAAAACTGTTTTTT,CASSEYAGQGGEKLFF
-,TRBD2,TRBV7-2,TRBJ2-5,TGTGCCAGCAGCGCCGGGACTAGGGTAGAGACCCAGTACTTC,CASSAGTRVETQYF
-,TRBD2,TRBV12-3/TRBV12-4,TRBJ2-4,TGTGCCAGCAGTAGGGGCGGGGGGGGGAAGGACACGCAGTACTTT,CASSRGGGGKDTQYF
-,-,TRBV6-5,TRBJ1-6,TGTGCCAGCAGTTACGCCGCGAGCTCCTATAATTCACCCCTCCACTTT,CASSYAASSYNSPLHF
-,-,TRBV7-2,TRBJ2-5,TGTGCCAGCACCGTGGGAGGTAGCCCAGATACGCAGTACTTC,CASTVGGSPDTQYF
once,TRBD1,TRBV12-3/TRBV12-4,TRBJ1-2,TGTGCCAGCAGATCTCGGGGACAGATCGTAACTGGCTACACCTTC,CASRSRGQIVTGYTF
-,-,TRBV6-1,TRBJ2-7,TGTGCCAGCAGGTCCGCCCGTGTCGGCGGGAAGGAGGCCACAGATACGCAGTACTTC,CASRSARVGGKEATDTQYF
-,-,TRBV11-3,TRBJ2-1,TGTGCCAGCAGCCACAGGGTGGCCAATGAGCAGTTCTTC,CASSHRVANEQFF
large,-,TRBV6-5,TRBJ2-7,TGTGCCACCAACCTCTCCCCATCCTTCTCCTACGAGCAGTACTTC,CATNLSPSFSYEQYF
few,TRBD2,TRBV4-1,TRBJ2-3,TGCGCCAGCAGCCGAGCCCCGGGAGGGGCCACAGATACGCAGTATTTT,CASSRAPGGATDTQYF
many,-,TRBV11-3,TRBJ2-7,TGTGCCAGCAGCTATACAGGGATGTCCTACGAGCAGTACTTC,CASSYTGMSYEQYF
-,-,TRBV10-3,TRBJ2-3,TGTGCCGGGGGGTTCGGGGTCCGGGGCGGAGATACCCAGTATTTT,CAGGFGVRGGDTQYF
few,-,TRBV6-1,TRBJ2-5,TGTGCCAGCAGGGCTGCTGCCTCCGGGGGAGACACCCAGTACTTC,CASRAAASGGDTQYF
-,-,TRBV6-1,TRBJ2-5,TGTGCCAGCCTCGGGGGCCTAGACCAAGAGACCCAGTACTTC,CASLGGLDQETQYF
few,-,TRBV6-5,TRBJ2-3,TGTGCCAGCAGTTACTCTCCCGGGCCTGGCACAGAGACCCAGTACTTT,CASSYSPGPGTETQYF
-,-,TRBV25-1,TRBJ1-1,TGTGCCAGCAGGCCGGGGACGAGTGATAACACTGAAGCTTTCTTT,CASRPGTSDNTEAFF
few,TRBD2,TRBV7-8,TRBJ2-7,TGTGCCAGCAGCCTTTGGGGACTAGCGACCACCTACGAGCAGTACTTC,CASSLWGLATTYEQYF
-,-,TRBV27,TRBJ2-5,TGTGCCGCGGGGTTAGGGGGGGCGGGCACAGAGACCCAGTACTTC,CAAGLGGAGTETQYF
medium-sized,-,TRBV6-5,TRBJ1-1,TGTGCCAGCAGTTACATAGGCTCTGAAGCTTTCTTT,CASSYIGSEAFF
once,-,TRBV6-8,TRBJ2-4,TGTGCGTGCCGCGTCTCGGCGGGGCCTACCACAGACATTCAGTACTTC,CACRVSAGPTTDIQYF
-,-,TRBV29-1,TRBJ1-1,TGCAGCGTTGCCAAACCTCGCGGGGGTTGGGGGGCAACTGAAGCTTTCTTT,CSVAKPRGGWGATEAFF
-,-,TRBV6-4,TRBJ2-3,TGTGCCAGCAGTGGCCCGGACACAGATACGCAGTACTTT,CASSGPDTDTQYF
-,-,TRBV3-1,TRBJ2-1,TGTGCCAGCAGCCATGACGGGGGCCCCACCTACAATGAGCAGTTCTTC,CASSHDGGPTYNEQFF
-,-,TRBV11-2,TRBJ2-4,TGTGCCAGCAGGCGACTAGCCAAAAACATTCAGTACTTC,CASRRLAKNIQYF
-,-,TRBV7-7,TRBJ2-1,TGTGCTAGCAGCGCCGGGGGCGGGGTATACAATGAGCAGTTCTTC,CASSAGGGVYNEQFF
once,-,TRBV6-1,TRBJ2-4,TGTGCCAGGGGTGAAGGGGGGGGTGGCAAAGAGACGCAGTATTTC,CARGEGGGGKETQYF
-,TRBD2,TRBV6-1,TRBJ2-7,TGTGCCAGCAGGCCGGGACTAGCGACCTACGAGCAGTACTTC,CASRPGLATYEQYF
few,-,TRBV11-3,TRBJ2-2,TGTGCCAGCAGTGTAGGGGCGCCGGACACCGGGGAGCTGTTTTTT,CASSVGAPDTGELFF
once,-,TRBV6-1,TRBJ2-3,TGTGCCAGCGGACGGGAGCCCTCTGGGGCCAACGTGCTGAACTTC,CASGREPSGANVLNF
medium-sized,-,TRBV6-1,TRBJ1-6,TGTGCCAGCAGTGAAGCGCGGGTATATAATTCACCCCTCCACTTT,CASSEARVYNSPLHF
-,TRBD2,TRBV6-8,TRBJ2-3,TGTGCGGGCACCGCTGCGGGGACTGGGGGGAGGGACCCAGATACGCAGTATTTC,CAGTAAGTGGRDPDTQYF
-,TRBD2,TRBV12-3/TRBV12-4,TRBJ2-7,TGTGCCAGCAGCCCGACTAGCGGGAGTGAGAATGAGCAGTACTTC,CASSPTSGSENEQYF
-,TRBD1,TRBV7-8,TRBJ1-6,TGTGCCAGCAGCCTCTTGGGGACAGGGAATTCACCCCTCCACTTT,CASSLLGTGNSPLHF
medium-sized,-,TRBV11-3,TRBJ2-1,TGTGCCAGCAGCCCTAGGGGCATAAGTGCTGAGCAGTTCTTC,CASSPRGISAEQFF
medium-sized,-,TRBV6-1,TRBJ2-7,TGTGCCAGCAGTGCGATCGCCAACATGGGATACGAGCAGTACTTC,CASSAIANMGYEQYF
-,TRBD1,TRBV6-1,TRBJ2-2,TGTGCCAGCAGTGCCGGGACAGGGGGTTCCACCGGGGAGCTGTTTTTT,CASSAGTGGSTGELFF
once,-,TRBV6-1,TRBJ2-7,TGTGCCAGCAGCCCAGGGGAACAGGTCACAGATATGCAGTACTTC,CASSPGEQVTDMQYF
-,TRBD2,TRBV9,TRBJ2-1,TGTGCCAGCAGCCCCCGGGGGGGCCCAGAGGGCTACAATGAGCAGTTCTTC,CASSPRGGPEGYNEQFF
once,-,TRBV7-2,TRBJ1-2,TGTGCCAGCAGCTCTCTGACGACTGGTGGGGTCAATGAAGACTCCTTC,CASSSLTTGGVNEDSF
-,TRBD2,TRBV6-4,TRBJ2-1,TGTGCCAGCAGGCAAACTAGCGAAACCAATGAGCAGTTCTTC,CASRQTSETNEQFF
-,TRBD2,TRBV6-1,TRBJ2-5,TGTGCCAGCAGGGGACTAGCGGGGTACCAAGAGACCCAGTACTTC,CASRGLAGYQETQYF
large,-,TRBV12-5,TRBJ2-1,TGTGCTAGTGCCCCCGGGGGAGTTCTCGGACGGCAGTTCTTC,CASAPGGVLGRQFF
many,TRBD2,TRBV7-2,TRBJ2-3,TGTGCCAGCAGCTTAGGGCTAGCGGGGGGAAAGAGCACAGATACGCAGTATTTT,CASSLGLAGGKSTDTQYF
once,-,TRBV7-2,TRBJ2-5,TGCGCCAGCCTAGAGGGGGAGACCCAGTACTTC,CASLEGETQYF
-,-,TRBV12-3/TRBV12-4,TRBJ2-7,TGTGCCAGCAGTATCACCGCCGGGAATGAGCAGTACTTC,CASSITAGNEQYF